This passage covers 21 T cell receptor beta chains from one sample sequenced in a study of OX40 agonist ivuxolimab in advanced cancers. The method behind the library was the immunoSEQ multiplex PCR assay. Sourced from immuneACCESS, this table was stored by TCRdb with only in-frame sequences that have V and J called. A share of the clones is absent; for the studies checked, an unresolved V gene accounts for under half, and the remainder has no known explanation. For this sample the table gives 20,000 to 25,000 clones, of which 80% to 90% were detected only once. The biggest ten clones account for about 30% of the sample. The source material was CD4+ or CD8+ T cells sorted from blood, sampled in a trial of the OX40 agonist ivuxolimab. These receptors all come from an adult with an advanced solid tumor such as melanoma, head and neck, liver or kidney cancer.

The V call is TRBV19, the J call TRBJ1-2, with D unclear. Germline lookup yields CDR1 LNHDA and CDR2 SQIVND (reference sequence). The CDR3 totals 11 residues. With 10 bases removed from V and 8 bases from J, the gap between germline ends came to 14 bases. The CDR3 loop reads CAIRALQGYTF. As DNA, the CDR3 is TGTGCCATTCGGGCCCTACAGGGCTACACCTTC.

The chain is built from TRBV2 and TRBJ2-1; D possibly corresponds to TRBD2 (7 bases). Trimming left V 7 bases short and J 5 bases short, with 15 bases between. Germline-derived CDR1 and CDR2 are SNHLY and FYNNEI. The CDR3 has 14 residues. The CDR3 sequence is CASNPGGPNNEQFF. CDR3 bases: TGTGCCAGCAACCCGGGGGGCCCTAACAATGAGCAGTTCTTC.

The CDR3 DNA reads TGTGCCAGCAGAGTACTCGGACAGGGTGGGGACGAGCAGTACTTC. Its protein product is CASRVLGQGGDEQYF. V gene TRBV11-2 combines with J gene TRBJ2-7, with TRBD1 identical over 8 bases. Per the germline V gene, CDR1 is SGHAT and CDR2 is FQNNGV. This CDR3 spans 15 amino acids. The trim removed 6 bases at V and 5 bases at J, leaving 12 bases unmatched. Filled out from reference TRBV11-2 and TRBJ2-7, the complete variable domain reads EAGVAQSPRYKIIEKRQSVAFWCNPISGHATLYWYQQILGQGPKLLIQFQNNGVVDDSQLPKDRFSAERLKGVDSTLKIQPAKLEDSAVYLCASRVLGQGGDEQYFGPGTRLTVT.

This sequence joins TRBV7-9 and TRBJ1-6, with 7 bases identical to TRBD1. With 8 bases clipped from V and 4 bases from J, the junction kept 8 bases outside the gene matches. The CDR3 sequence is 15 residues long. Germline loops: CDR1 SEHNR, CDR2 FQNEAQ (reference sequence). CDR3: CASARGGQYNSPLHF. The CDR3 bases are TGTGCCAGCGCCAGAGGGGGACAGTATAATTCACCCCTCCACTTT.

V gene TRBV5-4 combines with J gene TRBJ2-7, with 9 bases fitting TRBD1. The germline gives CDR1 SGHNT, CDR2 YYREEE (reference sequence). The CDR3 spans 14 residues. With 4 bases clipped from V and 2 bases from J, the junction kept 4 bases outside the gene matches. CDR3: CASSRQGEPYEQYF. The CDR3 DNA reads TGTGCCAGCAGCCGACAGGGGGAACCCTACGAGCAGTACTTC.

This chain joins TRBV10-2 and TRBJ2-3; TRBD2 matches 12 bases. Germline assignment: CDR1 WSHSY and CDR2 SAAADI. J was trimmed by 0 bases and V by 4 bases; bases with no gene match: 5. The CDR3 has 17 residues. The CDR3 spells CASSGTSGATSTDTQYF. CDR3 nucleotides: TGCGCCAGCAGTGGGACTAGCGGGGCTACTAGCACAGATACGCAGTATTTT.

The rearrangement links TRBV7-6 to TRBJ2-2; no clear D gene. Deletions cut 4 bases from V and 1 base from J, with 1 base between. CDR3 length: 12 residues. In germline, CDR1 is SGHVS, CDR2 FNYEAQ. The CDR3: CASSWNTGELFF. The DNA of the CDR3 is TGTGCCAGCAGCTGGAACACCGGGGAGCTGTTTTTT.

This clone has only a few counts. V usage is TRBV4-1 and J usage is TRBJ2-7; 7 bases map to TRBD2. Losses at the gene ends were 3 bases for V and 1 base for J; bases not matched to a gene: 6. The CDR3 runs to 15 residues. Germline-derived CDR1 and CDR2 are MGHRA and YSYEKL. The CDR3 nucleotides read TGCGCCAGCAGCCAGGACCCGGGGGGTTCCTACGAGCAGTACTTC. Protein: CASSQDPGGSYEQYF.

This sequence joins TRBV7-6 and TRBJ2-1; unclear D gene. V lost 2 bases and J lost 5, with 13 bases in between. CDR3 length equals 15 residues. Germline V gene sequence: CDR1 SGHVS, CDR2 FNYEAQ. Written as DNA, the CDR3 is TGTGCCAGCAGCTTAAGTGTTCTAAGCGACAATGAGCAGTTCTTC. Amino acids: CASSLSVLSDNEQFF.

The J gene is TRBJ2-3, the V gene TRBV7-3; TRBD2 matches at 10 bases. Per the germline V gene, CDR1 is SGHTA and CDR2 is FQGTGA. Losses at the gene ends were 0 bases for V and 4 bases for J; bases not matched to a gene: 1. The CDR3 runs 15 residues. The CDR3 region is CASSLTSGRADTQYF. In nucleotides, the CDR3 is TGTGCCAGCAGCTTAACCAGCGGGAGGGCAGATACGCAGTATTTT. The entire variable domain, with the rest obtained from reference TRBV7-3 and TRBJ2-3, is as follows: GAGVSQTPSNKVTEKGKYVELRCDPISGHTALYWYRQSLGQGPEFLIYFQGTGAADDSGLPNDRFFAVRPEGSVSTLKIQRTERGDSAVYLCASSLTSGRADTQYFGPGTRLTVL.

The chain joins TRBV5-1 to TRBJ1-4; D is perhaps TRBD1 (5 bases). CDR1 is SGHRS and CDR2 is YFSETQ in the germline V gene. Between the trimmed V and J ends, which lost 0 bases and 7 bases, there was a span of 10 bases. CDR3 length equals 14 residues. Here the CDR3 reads CASSLVWGSEKLFF. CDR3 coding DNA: TGCGCCAGCAGCTTGGTATGGGGGAGTGAAAAACTGTTTTTT.

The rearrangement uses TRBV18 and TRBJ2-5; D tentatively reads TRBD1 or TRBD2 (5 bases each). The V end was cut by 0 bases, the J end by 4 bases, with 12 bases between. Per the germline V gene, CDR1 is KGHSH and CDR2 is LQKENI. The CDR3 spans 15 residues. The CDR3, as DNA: TGTGCCAGCTCACCACCGGGGGTAGTGCTAGAGACCCAGTACTTC. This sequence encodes CASSPPGVVLETQYF.

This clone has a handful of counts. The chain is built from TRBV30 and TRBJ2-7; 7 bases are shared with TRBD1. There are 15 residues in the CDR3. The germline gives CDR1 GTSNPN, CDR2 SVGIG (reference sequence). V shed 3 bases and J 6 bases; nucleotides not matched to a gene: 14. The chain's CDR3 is CAWSRSTTGRLEQYF. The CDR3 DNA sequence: TGTGCCTGGAGCCGCTCGACGACAGGGCGTCTCGAGCAGTACTTC.

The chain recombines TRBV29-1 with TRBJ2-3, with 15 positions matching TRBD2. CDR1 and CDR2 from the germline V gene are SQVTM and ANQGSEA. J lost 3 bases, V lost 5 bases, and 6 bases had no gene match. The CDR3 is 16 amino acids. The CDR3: CSVSGLAGGLTDTQYF. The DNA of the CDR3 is TGCAGCGTTTCGGGACTAGCGGGAGGCCTTACAGATACGCAGTATTTT.

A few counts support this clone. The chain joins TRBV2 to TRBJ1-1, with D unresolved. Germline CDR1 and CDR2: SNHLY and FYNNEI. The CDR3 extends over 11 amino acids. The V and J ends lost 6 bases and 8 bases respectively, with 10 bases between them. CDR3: CASRTGSEAFF. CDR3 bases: TGTGCCAGCAGGACCGGGAGCGAAGCTTTCTTT. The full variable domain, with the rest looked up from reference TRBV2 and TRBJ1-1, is EPEVTQTPSHQVTQMGQEVILRCVPISNHLYFYWYRQILGQKVEFLVSFYNNEISEKSEIFDDQFSVERPDGSNFTLKIRSTKLEDSAMYFCASRTGSEAFFGQGTRLTVV.

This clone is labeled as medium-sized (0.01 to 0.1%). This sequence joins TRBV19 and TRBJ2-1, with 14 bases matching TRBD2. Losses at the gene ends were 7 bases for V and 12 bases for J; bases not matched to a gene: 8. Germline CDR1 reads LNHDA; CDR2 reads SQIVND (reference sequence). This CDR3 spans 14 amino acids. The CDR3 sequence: CASNPTSGRDGQFF. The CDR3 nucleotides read TGTGCCAGTAACCCGACTAGCGGGAGGGACGGGCAGTTCTTC.

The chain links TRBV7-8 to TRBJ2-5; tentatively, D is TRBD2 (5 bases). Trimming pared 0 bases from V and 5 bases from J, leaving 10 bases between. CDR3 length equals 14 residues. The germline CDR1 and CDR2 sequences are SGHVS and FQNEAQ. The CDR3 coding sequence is TGTGCCAGCAGCTTAGCGCTGAGGGTGGAGACCCAGTACTTC. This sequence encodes CASSLALRVETQYF.

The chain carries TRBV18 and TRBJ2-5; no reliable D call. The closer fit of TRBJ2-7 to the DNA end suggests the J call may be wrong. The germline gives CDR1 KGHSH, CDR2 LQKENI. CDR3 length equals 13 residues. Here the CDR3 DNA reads TGTGCCAGCTCATCGACTCAGGATTACGAGCAGTACTTC. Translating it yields CASSSTQDYEQYF.

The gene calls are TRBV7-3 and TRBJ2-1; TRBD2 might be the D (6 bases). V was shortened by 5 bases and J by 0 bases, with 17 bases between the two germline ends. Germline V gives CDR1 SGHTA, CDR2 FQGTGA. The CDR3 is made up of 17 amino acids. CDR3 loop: CASSLQPGLSSYNEQFF. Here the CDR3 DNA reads TGTGCCAGCAGCCTGCAACCGGGACTCAGCTCCTACAATGAGCAGTTCTTC.

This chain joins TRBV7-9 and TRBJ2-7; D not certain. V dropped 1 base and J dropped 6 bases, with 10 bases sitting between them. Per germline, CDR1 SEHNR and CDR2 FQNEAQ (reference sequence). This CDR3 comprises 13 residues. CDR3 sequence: CASSLGDSREQYF. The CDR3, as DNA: TGTGCCAGCAGCTTAGGGGATAGCCGCGAGCAGTACTTC.

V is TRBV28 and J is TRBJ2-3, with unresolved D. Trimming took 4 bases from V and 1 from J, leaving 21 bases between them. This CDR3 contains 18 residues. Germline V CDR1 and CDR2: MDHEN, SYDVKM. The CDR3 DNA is TGTGCCAGCAGTTCACATACGATTTCGGAATCCGGCACAGATACGCAGTATTTT. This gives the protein CASSSHTISESGTDTQYF.